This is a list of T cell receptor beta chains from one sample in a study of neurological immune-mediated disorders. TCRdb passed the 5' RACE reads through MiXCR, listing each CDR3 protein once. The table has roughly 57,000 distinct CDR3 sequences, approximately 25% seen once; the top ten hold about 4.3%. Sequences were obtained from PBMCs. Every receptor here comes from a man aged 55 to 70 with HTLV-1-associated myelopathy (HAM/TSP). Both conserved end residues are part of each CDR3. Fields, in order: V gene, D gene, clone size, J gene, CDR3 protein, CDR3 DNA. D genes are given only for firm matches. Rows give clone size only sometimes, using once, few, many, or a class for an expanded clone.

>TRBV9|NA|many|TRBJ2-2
CASSVRGGGATGELFF
TGTGCCAGCAGCGTCAGAGGAGGGGGCGCGACCGGGGAGCTGTTTTTT
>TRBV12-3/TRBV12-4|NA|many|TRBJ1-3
CASTLGGSSGNTIYF
TGTGCCAGCACCCTAGGGGGGAGCTCTGGAAACACCATATATTTT
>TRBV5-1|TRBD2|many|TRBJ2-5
CASSPNLAEQETQYF
TGCGCCAGCAGCCCTAACCTAGCGGAACAAGAGACCCAGTACTTC
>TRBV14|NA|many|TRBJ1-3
CASSRGVYSGNTIYF
TGTGCCAGCAGCAGAGGGGTCTACTCTGGAAACACCATATATTTT
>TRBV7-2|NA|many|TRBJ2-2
CASSLGSNIGELFF
TGTGCCAGCAGCTTAGGCTCGAACATCGGGGAGCTGTTTTTT
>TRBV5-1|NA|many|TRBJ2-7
CASRQGIDNEQYF
TGCGCCAGCAGGCAGGGAATCGACAACGAGCAGTACTTC
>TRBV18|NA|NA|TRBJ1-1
CASSPNWGGDRMFAEAFF
TGTGCCAGCTCACCTAATTGGGGGGGCGATCGGATGTTCGCTGAAGCTTTCTTT
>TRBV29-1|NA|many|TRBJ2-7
CSVDATGSGSYEQYF
TGCAGCGTCGATGCGACCGGGAGTGGGTCCTACGAGCAGTACTTC
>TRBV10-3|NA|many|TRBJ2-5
CAIPDRNQETQYF
TGTGCCATCCCTGACAGGAACCAAGAGACCCAGTACTTC
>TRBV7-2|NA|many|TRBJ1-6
CASSLSQNSPLHF
TGTGCCAGCAGCTTAAGTCAGAATTCACCCCTCCACTTT
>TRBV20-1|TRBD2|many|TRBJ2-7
CSAGHRLAGYEQYF
TGCAGTGCTGGTCATAGACTAGCGGGTTACGAGCAGTACTTC
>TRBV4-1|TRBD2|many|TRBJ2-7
CASSQETSAKSYEQYF
TGCGCCAGCAGCCAGGAGACTAGCGCGAAATCCTACGAGCAGTACTTC
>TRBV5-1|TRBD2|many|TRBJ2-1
CASTRGVAGDTLPPYNEQFF
TGCGCCAGCACGCGGGGGGTAGCGGGAGACACCCTCCCCCCCTACAATGAGCAGTTCTTC
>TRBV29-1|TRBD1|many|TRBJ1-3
CSAGTDRTTIYF
TGCAGCGCTGGGACAGACCGAACCACCATATATTTT
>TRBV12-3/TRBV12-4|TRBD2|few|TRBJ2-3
CASSQTSGGLTDTQYF
TGTGCCAGCAGCCAAACTAGCGGGGGACTCACAGATACGCAGTATTTT
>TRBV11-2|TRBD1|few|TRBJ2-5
CASPGQPDPQETQYF
TGTGCCAGTCCGGGACAGCCCGACCCTCAAGAGACCCAGTACTTC
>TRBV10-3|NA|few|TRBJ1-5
CAISPGEEGQPQHF
TGTGCCATCAGCCCAGGGGAGGAAGGGCAGCCCCAGCATTTT
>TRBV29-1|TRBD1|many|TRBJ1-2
CSAGPGRDRDARLRGYTF
TGCAGCGCTGGGCCCGGCCGGGACAGAGACGCCAGGTTACGCGGCTACACCTTC
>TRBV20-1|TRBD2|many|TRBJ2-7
CSAPLMGGGPYEQYF
TGCAGTGCCCCTCTAATGGGGGGAGGGCCCTACGAGCAGTACTTC
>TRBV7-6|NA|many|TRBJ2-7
CASSPPGSYEQYF
TGTGCCAGCAGCCCGCCGGGTTCCTACGAGCAGTACTTC
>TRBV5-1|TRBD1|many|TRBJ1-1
CASSLGGTAKAFF
TGCGCCAGCAGCTTGGGAGGGACAGCTAAAGCTTTCTTT
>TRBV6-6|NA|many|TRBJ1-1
CASSYGEQGIEAFF
TGTGCCAGCAGTTACGGCGAACAGGGAATTGAAGCTTTCTTT
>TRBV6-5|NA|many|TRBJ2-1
CASKRPGDINEQFF
TGTGCCAGCAAGAGGCCAGGGGATATCAATGAGCAGTTCTTC
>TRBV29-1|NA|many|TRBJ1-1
CSVLILMNTEAFF
TGCAGCGTTCTTATCCTCATGAACACTGAAGCTTTCTTT
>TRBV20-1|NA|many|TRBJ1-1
CSARGGLSGMASLGAFF
TGCAGTGCTAGGGGGGGATTAAGTGGGATGGCCTCCTTGGGGGCTTTCTTT
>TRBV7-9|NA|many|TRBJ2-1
CASSPRGAHNEQFF
TGTGCCAGCAGCCCGAGGGGGGCACACAATGAGCAGTTCTTC
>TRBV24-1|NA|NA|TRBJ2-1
CATSDSGGVPHEQFF
TGTGCCACCAGTGATTCCGGGGGAGTCCCACATGAGCAGTTCTTC
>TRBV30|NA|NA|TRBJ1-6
CAWAGANNSPLHF
TGTGCCTGGGCCGGGGCTAATAATTCACCCCTCCACTTT
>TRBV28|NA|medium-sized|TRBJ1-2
CASSLGGGVGGYTF
TGTGCCAGCAGCCTGGGAGGAGGGGTGGGTGGCTACACCTTC
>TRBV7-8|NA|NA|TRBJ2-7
CASSLVRFAATGRGEQYF
TGTGCCAGCAGCTTAGTGCGGTTCGCGGCGACGGGAAGAGGGGAGCAGTACTTC
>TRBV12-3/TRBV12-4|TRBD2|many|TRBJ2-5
CASSLALAGQETQYF
TGTGCCAGCAGTTTAGCGCTAGCGGGCCAAGAGACCCAGTACTTC
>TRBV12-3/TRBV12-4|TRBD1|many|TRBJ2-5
CASSYRTGVPKDQYF
TGTGCCAGCAGTTATAGGACAGGGGTCCCCAAGGACCAGTACTTC
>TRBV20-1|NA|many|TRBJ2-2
CSARDLGRGNTGELFF
TGCAGTGCTAGAGATCTCGGGCGGGGGAACACCGGGGAGCTGTTTTTT
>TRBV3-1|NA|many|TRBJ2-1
CASSPTGRNEQFF
TGTGCCAGCAGCCCGACGGGCCGCAATGAGCAGTTCTTC
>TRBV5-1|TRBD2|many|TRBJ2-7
CASSTHSLAEQSYEQYF
TGCGCCAGCAGCACCCATTCCCTAGCGGAGCAGAGTTACGAGCAGTACTTC
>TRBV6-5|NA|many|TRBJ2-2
CASSPGGGRELFF
TGTGCCAGCAGTCCAGGAGGGGGTCGGGAGCTGTTTTTT
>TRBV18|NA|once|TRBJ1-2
CASSPAEHYGYTF
TGTGCCAGCTCACCGGCAGAGCACTATGGCTACACCTTC
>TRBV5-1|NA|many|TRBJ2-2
CASSRTLGDTGELFF
TGCGCCAGCAGCAGAACCCTAGGCGACACCGGGGAGCTGTTTTTT
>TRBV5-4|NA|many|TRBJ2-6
CASSLVSRTGANVLTF
TGTGCCAGCAGCTTGGTATCCCGGACTGGGGCCAACGTCCTGACTTTC
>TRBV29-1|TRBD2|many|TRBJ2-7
CSVQLAGGYEQYF
TGCAGCGTTCAACTAGCGGGAGGCTACGAGCAGTACTTC
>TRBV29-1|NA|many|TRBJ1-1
CSVAGPRGNTEAFF
TGCAGCGTTGCAGGCCCCAGGGGGAACACTGAAGCTTTCTTT
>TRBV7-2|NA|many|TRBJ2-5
CASSFFQETQYF
TGTGCCAGCAGCTTTTTTCAAGAGACCCAGTACTTC
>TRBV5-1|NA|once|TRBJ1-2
CASRLEGGYTF
TGCGCCAGCAGATTGGAAGGGGGTTACACCTTC
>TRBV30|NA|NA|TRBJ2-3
CARRGQGDTQYF
TGTGCGCGGCGGGGCCAGGGAGATACGCAGTATTTT
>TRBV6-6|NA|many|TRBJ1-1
CASSFENTEAFF
TGTGCCAGCAGTTTCGAGAACACTGAAGCTTTCTTT
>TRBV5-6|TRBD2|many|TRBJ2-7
CASSFSSGRGEQYF
TGTGCCAGCAGCTTCTCTAGCGGGAGGGGCGAGCAGTACTTC
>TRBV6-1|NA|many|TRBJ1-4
CASSKQARDEKLFF
TGTGCCAGCAGCAAACAAGCCCGGGATGAAAAACTGTTTTTT
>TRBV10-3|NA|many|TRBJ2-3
CAISEYREADTQYF
TGTGCCATCAGTGAGTACAGGGAAGCAGATACGCAGTATTTT
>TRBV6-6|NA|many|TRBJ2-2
CATQGDISNTGELFF
TGTGCCACCCAAGGGGACATCTCGAACACCGGGGAGCTGTTTTTT
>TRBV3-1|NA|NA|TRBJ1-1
CASRDGVDTEAFF
TGTGCCAGCAGAGACGGGGTGGACACTGAAGCTTTCTTT
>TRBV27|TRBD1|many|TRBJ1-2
CASSPHGQANYGYTF
TGTGCCAGCAGTCCACACGGACAGGCGAACTATGGCTACACCTTC
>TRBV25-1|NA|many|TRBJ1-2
CASSAQGTGGYTF
TGTGCCAGCAGTGCCCAGGGAACAGGGGGCTACACCTTC
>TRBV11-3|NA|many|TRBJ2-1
CASSSGRLPSYNEQFF
TGTGCCAGCAGCTCCGGACGACTCCCCTCCTACAATGAGCAGTTCTTC
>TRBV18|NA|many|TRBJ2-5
CASSTLDFPETQYF
TGTGCCAGCTCAACATTGGACTTCCCAGAGACCCAGTACTTC